These 2 T cell receptor beta chains came from one sample sequenced in a study of T cell changes during pregnancy in multiple sclerosis. Produced via immunoSEQ multiplex PCR; TCRdb's table is partial and in-frame only. The sample lists 84,000 or so clones; over 90% were seen once. The sequencing used peripheral blood, collected in the third trimester of pregnancy. The receptor set was obtained from a female donor with multiple sclerosis, enrolled in a pregnancy study.

The rearrangement uses TRBV13 and TRBJ1-4, with D unresolved. Per germline, CDR1 PRHDT and CDR2 FYEKMQ (reference sequence). V gave up 2 bases and J gave up 11 bases, with 12 bases separating them. This CDR3 is built from 13 residues. CDR3 sequence (DNA): TGTGCCAGCAGCTTACTCGGGAGTAGGAAACTGTTTTTT. Amino acid sequence: CASSLLGSRKLFF.

The chain combines TRBV10-2 with TRBJ1-5; 8 bases are a match to TRBD1. The length of the CDR3 is 15 residues. V shed 5 bases, J shed 7 bases, and the junction held 10 bases outside the gene matches. Germline lookup yields CDR1 WSHSY and CDR2 SAAADI. As DNA, the CDR3 is TGCGCCAGCAGTCCAAGGACAGGGTTCGGACAGCCCCAGCATTTT. Translated: CASSPRTGFGQPQHF.